A selection of T cell receptor beta chains follows, all from one sample in a study of breast tumors, draining lymph nodes, adjacent tissues. TCRdb reprocessed the multiplex PCR reads with MiXCR, giving one entry per CDR3 protein. The data contain more than 200,000 distinct CDR3 sequences, roughly 32% of them seen just once; the ten biggest clones take up more than 1.3%. Sequences were obtained from axillary lymph node tissue. The receptors here all came from a female donor with breast cancer. Some clones in this sample may be carry-over from other donors' samples. Each CDR3 is given with its conserved first and last residue. The D gene is left open where the match is weak. Size is stated for part of the rows, as once, few or many counts, or as a class when the clone is expanded.

DNA	CDR3	J	V	D	size
TGTGCCAGCAGCTTAGTGGGGGATTGGACCACTGAAGCTTTCTTT	CASSLVGDWTTEAFF	TRBJ1-1	TRBV7-9	NA	NA
TGTGCCAGCATCGGGGGCGGGGAGACCCAGTACTTC	CASIGGGETQYF	TRBJ2-5	TRBV6-1	NA	many
TGCAGTGCCAGTAACCCGGACGAGGACGAGCAGTACTTC	CSASNPDEDEQYF	TRBJ2-7	TRBV20-1	NA	many
TGTGCCAGTAGTGTAACCGGGACAGGGTACGGGGAGCTGTTTTTT	CASSVTGTGYGELFF	TRBJ2-2	TRBV19	TRBD1	many
TGTGCCAGTAGTCGAACAGGGGTTGGCATGAACACTGAAGCTTTCTTT	CASSRTGVGMNTEAFF	TRBJ1-1	TRBV19	TRBD1	few
TGTGCCAGCCGCGGACCAGGAACAGATACGCAGTATTTT	CASRGPGTDTQYF	TRBJ2-3	TRBV7-2	NA	many
TGTGCTAGTGGTTTGGTACGGGGGGCGGCGGGAGCAGGCGGAGATACGCAGTATTTT	CASGLVRGAAGAGGDTQYF	TRBJ2-3	TRBV12-5	NA	many
TGTGCCAGCAGCTTACAACTAGCGGGAGGGCAGGGGAGCGACAATGAGCAGTTCTTC	CASSLQLAGGQGSDNEQFF	TRBJ2-1	TRBV7-9	TRBD2	NA
TGTGCCAGCAGCGGAAGGGTACTAGCGGGAGAAAAACTGTTTTTT	CASSGRVLAGEKLFF	TRBJ1-4	TRBV7-2	NA	once
TGTGCCAGCAGCTTCGTCATAGGGAGTCAAGAGACCCAGTACTTC	CASSFVIGSQETQYF	TRBJ2-5	TRBV5-4	NA	many
TGTGCCAGCTCACCAGGGGGCGCGGCGGCCGGGGCCAACGTCCTGACTTTC	CASSPGGAAAGANVLTF	TRBJ2-6	TRBV18	NA	many
TGCGCCAGCAGCCCCACGACTAGCGCCTCCTACAATGAGCAGTTCTTC	CASSPTTSASYNEQFF	TRBJ2-1	TRBV4-1	TRBD2	NA
TGTGCCAGCAGCCAATTAGTCAGATTATCCGGAAACACCATATATTTT	CASSQLVRLSGNTIYF	TRBJ1-3	TRBV3-1	NA	many
TGTGCCGGCAGTGAAGGGTTTGGGGGGCGGCTGGACTACACCTTC	CAGSEGFGGRLDYTF	TRBJ1-2	TRBV2	NA	NA
TGTGCCTGGAGTGTCCAGGGGGCCTATGGCTACACCTTC	CAWSVQGAYGYTF	TRBJ1-2	TRBV30	TRBD1	many
TGTGCCAGCAGCTTAGAGTGGCAGGGGAGGAATGAGCAGTTCTTC	CASSLEWQGRNEQFF	TRBJ2-1	TRBV7-9	NA	many
TGTGCCAGCAGCCAAGAGCCGGGACACACCTACGAGCAGTACTTC	CASSQEPGHTYEQYF	TRBJ2-7	TRBV3-1	NA	many